This is a list of T cell receptor beta chains from one sample in a study of Tregs in tolerant kidney transplant recipients. Generated by immunoSEQ multiplex PCR, the TCRdb table keeps only in-frame clones and is missing some. The profile shows fewer than 100,000 clones, less than 95% of them singletons. The sequencing here drew on Tregs from blood, taken before the transplant. These receptors were collected from a human donor who received a combined kidney and bone marrow transplant. The CDR3 runs from the conserved cysteine through the conserved F or W. D genes are given only for firm matches. The size of a clone is reported for some rows only, either as once, few or many, or as a class for expanded clones.

>TRBJ1-3|-|-|14|TRBV28
CASSLRTPGNTIYF
TGTGCCAGCAGTTTACGGACGCCTGGAAACACCATATATTTT
>TRBJ2-7|-|-|13|TRBV11-2
CASSLDGRGEQYF
TGTGCCAGCAGCTTAGACGGTCGGGGCGAGCAGTACTTC
>TRBJ1-4|TRBD1|-|14|TRBV19
CASSLGTGGEKLFF
TGTGCCAGTAGTCTTGGGACAGGAGGAGAAAAACTGTTTTTT
>TRBJ1-5|-|-|14|TRBV21-1
CASSPWYSNQPQHF
TGTGCCAGCAGCCCTTGGTATAGCAATCAGCCCCAGCATTTT
>TRBJ1-2|TRBD1|-|18|TRBV9
CASSVGGPGQGRGYGYTF
TGTGCCAGCAGCGTAGGGGGCCCGGGACAGGGAAGAGGCTATGGCTACACCTTC
>TRBJ1-1|TRBD1|-|13|TRBV2
CASSGQGNTEAFF
TGTGCCAGCAGCGGACAGGGGAACACTGAAGCTTTCTTT
>TRBJ2-5|TRBD1|-|15|TRBV10-3
CAISDGQGASETQYF
TGTGCCATCAGTGATGGACAGGGGGCGTCAGAGACCCAGTACTTC
>TRBJ2-3|-|-|15|TRBV27
CASRLQGFGTDTQYF
TGTGCCAGCAGACTTCAGGGGTTTGGGACAGATACGCAGTATTTT
>TRBJ2-3|TRBD2|-|15|TRBV7-2
CASSVRIAGTDTQYF
TGTGCCAGCAGCGTCCGAATAGCGGGAACAGATACGCAGTATTTT
>TRBJ2-5|TRBD2|-|15|TRBV19
CASSIAGAGVETQYF
TGTGCCAGTAGTATCGCGGGAGCGGGAGTGGAGACCCAGTACTTC
>TRBJ2-5|TRBD2|-|15|TRBV7-2
CASSLGLAGQETQYF
TGTGCCAGCAGCTTAGGACTAGCGGGGCAAGAGACCCAGTACTTC
>TRBJ1-1|-|-|13|TRBV7-9
CASSLEGGTEAFF
TGTGCCAGCAGCTTAGAGGGTGGGACTGAAGCTTTCTTT
>TRBJ2-1|-|-|14|TRBV4-1
CASSPRGMQASQFF
TGCGCCAGCAGCCCGAGGGGGATGCAGGCCTCGCAGTTCTTC
>TRBJ2-5|TRBD2|-|14|TRBV10-3
CATRRLAGGETQYF
TGTGCCACCCGCAGACTAGCGGGAGGTGAGACCCAGTACTTC
>TRBJ2-3|-|-|17|TRBV1
CTSSHYLLARVADTQYF
TGCACCAGCAGCCACTACCTACTAGCGAGGGTCGCAGATACGCAGTATTTT
>TRBJ1-2|TRBD1|-|16|TRBV5-6
CASSLISGTGRDGYTF
TGTGCCAGCAGCTTGATCTCCGGGACAGGGAGGGATGGCTACACCTTC
>TRBJ2-7|-|-|13|TRBV4-3
CASSRGISYEQYF
TGCGCCAGCAGCCGGGGAATTTCCTACGAGCAGTACTTC
>TRBJ2-3|TRBD1|-|17|TRBV28
CASSLSPGQVGTDTQYF
TGTGCCAGCAGTTTATCCCCGGGACAGGTGGGCACAGATACGCAGTATTTT
>TRBJ2-7|TRBD2|-|14|TRBV25-1
CASSESLTSGEQYF
TGTGCCAGCAGTGAATCACTGACTAGCGGGGAGCAGTACTTC
>TRBJ1-1|-|few|14|TRBV4-1
CASSQPRLNTEAFF
TGCGCCAGCAGCCAACCCAGGTTGAACACTGAAGCTTTCTTT
>TRBJ2-1|-|few|13|TRBV5-1
CASKLGLYNEQFF
TGCGCCAGCAAGTTGGGGCTTTACAATGAGCAGTTCTTC
>TRBJ2-4|-|-|15|TRBV5-1
CASSSTEGAKNIQYF
TGCGCCAGCAGTTCTACAGAGGGGGCCAAAAACATTCAGTACTTC
>TRBJ2-1|TRBD1|-|14|TRBV5-4
CASSFGQGNAEQFF
TGTGCCAGCAGCTTTGGACAGGGTAACGCTGAGCAGTTCTTC
>TRBJ2-2|-|-|14|TRBV11-2
CASSWTEGAGELFF
TGTGCCAGCAGCTGGACGGAGGGGGCCGGGGAGCTGTTTTTT
>TRBJ1-1|-|-|14|TRBV28
CASSWGGVNTEAFF
TGTGCCAGCAGTTGGGGCGGGGTCAACACTGAAGCTTTCTTT
>TRBJ2-1|-|-|19|TRBV4-1
CASSQDFLGGGPSYNEQFF
TGCGCCAGCAGCCAAGATTTTTTGGGGGGCGGCCCCTCCTACAATGAGCAGTTCTTC
>TRBJ2-7|-|few|11|TRBV10-3
CAITSGYEQYF
TGTGCCATCACCTCAGGATACGAGCAGTACTTC
>TRBJ2-5|TRBD2|once|17|TRBV28
CASSSGTRAGAAETQYF
TGTGCCAGCAGTTCCGGGACTAGAGCGGGAGCCGCAGAGACCCAGTACTTC
>TRBJ2-2|-|-|13|TRBV19
CASSISFSGELFF
TGTGCCAGTAGTATCTCATTCTCCGGGGAGCTGTTTTTT
>TRBJ2-3|TRBD2|-|17|TRBV7-3
CASSLTRGLAGLDTQYF
TGTGCCAGCAGCTTAACGAGGGGACTAGCGGGACTCGATACGCAGTATTTT
>TRBJ1-2|-|-|14|TRBV7-9
CASSLDAIHYGYTF
TGTGCCAGCAGCTTGGACGCGATTCATTATGGCTACACCTTC
>TRBJ2-3|TRBD2|-|14|TRBV10-3
CAISESSGSDTQYF
TGTGCCATCAGTGAGTCTAGCGGGTCAGATACGCAGTATTTT
>TRBJ2-5|-|-|16|TRBV5-5
CASSWTPGGGGETQYF
TGTGCCAGCAGCTGGACCCCTGGGGGAGGAGGCGAGACCCAGTACTTC
>TRBJ2-5|-|-|13|TRBV18
CASSPGQLGTQYF
TGTGCCAGCTCACCAGGGCAGCTGGGGACCCAGTACTTC
>TRBJ2-2|-|-|13|TRBV5-1
CASSQSDSGELFF
TGCGCCAGCAGTCAATCCGACTCCGGGGAGCTGTTTTTT
>TRBJ1-2|-|-|15|TRBV5-6
CASSRDALPLYGYTF
TGTGCCAGCAGCCGTGACGCACTACCCCTCTATGGCTACACCTTC
>TRBJ2-4|TRBD1|-|13|TRBV12-5
CASGRTGENIQYF
TGTGCTAGTGGGCGGACAGGAGAAAACATTCAGTACTTC
>TRBJ1-6|-|once|14|TRBV27
CASRQGRGNSPLHF
TGTGCCAGCAGACAAGGACGGGGAAATTCACCCCTCCACTTT
>TRBJ2-7|-|-|15|TRBV5-5
CASSLAWLQGGEQYF
TGTGCCAGCAGCTTGGCCTGGTTGCAGGGAGGCGAGCAGTACTTC
>TRBJ2-3|TRBD2|once|17|TRBV7-8
CASSQIRRGRALDTQYF
TGTGCCAGCAGTCAAATTCGTCGCGGGAGGGCCCTAGATACGCAGTATTTT
>TRBJ2-1|TRBD1|-|15|TRBV5-1
CASSSTGTGWNEQFF
TGCGCCAGCAGCTCTACCGGGACAGGGTGGAATGAGCAGTTCTTC
>TRBJ2-2|-|-|13|TRBV6-5
CASSRGKTGELFF
TGTGCCAGCAGTAGGGGGAAAACCGGGGAGCTGTTTTTT
>TRBJ2-2|-|-|15|TRBV19
CASSVTGANTGELFF
TGTGCCAGTAGTGTTACGGGGGCTAACACCGGGGAGCTGTTTTTT
>TRBJ2-7|-|-|14|TRBV28
CASRGIADSYEQYF
TGTGCCAGCAGAGGTATAGCGGACTCCTACGAGCAGTACTTC
>TRBJ2-2|-|-|15|TRBV5-1
CASSPSGSRTGELFF
TGCGCCAGCAGCCCTTCCGGGTCTCGGACCGGGGAGCTGTTTTTT
>TRBJ2-3|TRBD2|-|15|TRBV28
CASSPVAGSTDTQYF
TGTGCCAGCAGTCCCGTAGCGGGATCCACAGATACGCAGTATTTT
>TRBJ2-2|TRBD1|-|15|TRBV30
CAWRIPGQGTGELFF
TGTGCCTGGAGGATACCGGGACAGGGTACCGGGGAGCTGTTTTTT